This T cell receptor (beta chain) was recovered during a study of T cells in localized non-small cell lung cancer (TCRdb year 2020). For the wider study: The study analyzed T cell repertoires of hundreds of early-stage NSCLC patients, comparing tumors and uninvolved tumor-adjacent lungs. The cohort comprised approximately 240 treatment-naïve NSCLC patients with resected, localized lung tumors. The mean age of the NSCLC patients was around 67 years, with fewer than 150 men and around 110 women. What the work shows at the level of the full study, not this receptor alone: Because of the exploratory design, TCR variables were selected using unadjusted p-values without false-discovery rate correction. A median of around 57 of the top 100 tumor clones turned up in the paired uninvolved adjacent lung, and some 27 of those clones also ranked among the top 100 of that same adjacent lung. Multi-region tumor sequencing was not performed, so intratumor heterogeneity could not be excluded. Higher T cell density in blood was associated with longer overall survival, whereas higher clonality in adjacent lung was associated with shorter survival. The highest T cell clonality was observed in uninvolved tumor-adjacent lung, where clonality exceeded that of tumor, suggesting that antigenic responses were more focused in uninvolved tumor-adjacent lung.

Reading the germline V gene gives CDR1 SGHTA and CDR2 FQGNSA. Ends trimmed: V by 2 bases, J by 5 bases; bases unmatched to a gene: 9. Inclusive of the bounding cysteine and phenylalanine, the CDR3 is 17 residues long. The kept DNA is CDR3 alone, 51 bases in frame from the first base. In the case of this clone: The antigen it binds to is not known. The sample holds no much larger clone one base away, and base qualities are not on file.

At diagnosis, tumor, uninvolved tumor-adjacent lung and peripheral blood were collected and then preserved as a mix of FFPE and fresh-frozen material. For TCR repertoire profiling, the blood samples were analyzed as peripheral blood mononuclear cells. TCR beta CDR3 regions were sequenced from DNA using the immunoSEQ Assay. Processing in the source paper ran as follows. To compute T cell density, TCR beta template counts were normalized to usable DNA, which was estimated by amplifying housekeeping genes. The preseqR package was used to estimate richness by extrapolating to 400,000 templates for PBMC samples and to 120,000 templates for tissue samples. Clonality was defined by subtracting Pielou's evenness from one. Differential abundance testing on productive amino-acid clonotypes, with a minimum total count of 5 and an alpha of 0.1, was used to identify tissue-enriched TCRs. The Jaccard Index and the Morisita Overlap Index were used to measure how much the repertoires overlapped between compartments. GLIPH clustered TCR beta CDR3s with public tetramer-defined viral CDR3s; viral motifs required at least three viral sequences plus V-gene enrichment. TCRdb obtained this table from immuneACCESS and retained in-frame rearrangements with V and J assigned. These tables miss some clones; where compared with another copy, unresolved V genes account for less than half of the shortfall, and the remainder is unexplained. V and J calls and clone size are copied from that table; D and trimming were computed from the DNA. The sample data list 30,000 to 40,000 clones, and about 90% of these were observed just once. Roughly 4% of the sample comes from the top ten.

The clonotype comes from a woman aged 35 to 70 with stage I lung adenocarcinoma. The chain uses TRBV7-2 and TRBJ2-3; 11 nucleotides in the junction match TRBD2. This specimen was peripheral blood, taken before any cancer treatment. The CDR3 amino acid sequence is: CASSLSARLAGIDTQYF. The bases read TGTGCCAGCAGCTTATCGGCCCGACTAGCGGGGATAGATACGCAGTATTTT.